These 7 T cell receptor beta chains share one sample of origin, sequenced in a study of PD-1 blockade in classical Hodgkin lymphoma (TCRdb year 2020). The label giving this sample's time point can be read as: cycle 1 day 1 (C1D1), immediately before nivolumab initiation. Every trial patient had relapsed after autologous stem cell transplantation, and cohorts A, B and C differed in prior brentuximab vedotin exposure. Preparation of the library involved the immunoSEQ multiplex PCR assay. Held by TCRdb, this immuneACCESS table contains in-frame sequences only and omits some clones. Under half of the omission traces to an unresolved V gene where checked; the cause of the rest is unknown. Across this sample there are some 100,000 clones, with around nine tenths seen only once. The top ten clonotypes cover roughly 2.8% of the sample. Specimen: peripheral blood mononuclear cells (PBMCs), collected at baseline. The receptors were gathered from a human donor with classical Hodgkin lymphoma.

The gene calls are TRBV4-1 and TRBJ1-2; the D gene is possibly TRBD1 (6 bases). Trimming shortened V by 1 base and J by 6 bases, and 12 bases separated the two germline ends. Germline V gives CDR1 MGHRA, CDR2 YSYEKL. The CDR3 loop spans 14 amino acids. Here the CDR3 reads CASSQGWAGDGYTF. Written as DNA, the CDR3 is TGCGCCAGCAGCCAAGGTTGGGCAGGGGATGGCTACACCTTC.

This chain uses TRBV18 with TRBJ2-7; maybe TRBD2 (6 bases). With 6 bases removed from V and 7 bases from J, the gap between germline ends came to 13 bases. This CDR3 is built from 12 residues. The germline CDR1 and CDR2 sequences are KGHSH and LQKENI. In DNA form, the CDR3 reads TGTGCCAGCTCGGGGGAGGTGGATGAGCAGTACTTC. It codes for CASSGEVDEQYF.

The chain joins TRBV5-4 to TRBJ1-2; perhaps TRBD1 as D (5 bases). Trimming cost V 2 bases and J 7 bases, with 15 bases left between them. From germline, CDR1 is SGHNT and CDR2 YYREEE (reference sequence). The CDR3 is 14 residues long. CDR3 DNA sequence: TGTGCCAGCAGCTTCCCGACAGTCCCAGGTGGCTACACCTTC. This codes for CASSFPTVPGGYTF.

The chain employs TRBV27 and TRBJ2-7; either TRBD1 or TRBD2 may supply D (5 bases each). CDR3 length: 15 residues. V was trimmed by 1 base and J by 4 bases, leaving 14 bases between them. The germline CDR1 and CDR2 sequences are MNHEY and SMNVEV (reference sequence). CDR3 nucleotide sequence: TGTGCCAGCAGTTTATTGTGGCAGGGACCTTACGAGCAGTACTTC. It encodes CASSLLWQGPYEQYF.

The chain uses TRBV6-1 and TRBJ2-7; D is unresolved. Trimming removed 3 bases at V and 2 bases at J, with 8 bases between. The CDR3 contains 13 residues. Germline V gene sequence: CDR1 MNHNS, CDR2 SASEGT. The CDR3 nucleotides are TGTGCCAGCAGTGACGTGTTACCCTACGAGCAGTACTTC. Its protein product is CASSDVLPYEQYF.

The CDR3 region is CASSPPIWYEQYF. The DNA for the CDR3 is TGTGCCAGCAGCCCGCCGATATGGTACGAGCAGTACTTC. V usage is TRBV7-9 and J usage is TRBJ2-7; D gene unclear. This CDR3 contains 13 residues. Germline V lookup: CDR1 SEHNR, CDR2 FQNEAQ (reference sequence). Trimming took off 5 bases at V and 4 bases at J, with 12 bases between the two ends.

The CDR3 spells CASSFGGGVSQPQHF. CDR3 DNA: TGTGCCAGCTCCTTTGGGGGGGGAGTGAGCCAGCCCCAGCATTTT. V gene TRBV18 combines with J gene TRBJ1-5; a weak D match, TRBD1 (5 bases). V lost 6 bases and J lost 7, with 19 bases in between. The CDR3 runs to 15 residues. Germline lookup yields CDR1 KGHSH and CDR2 LQKENI.